One sample yielded the 15 T cell receptor beta chains listed below, sequenced in a study of glioma-infiltrating T cells. Using RNA template, CDR3s of TCR alpha and beta were amplified with iRepertoire arm-PCR. In TCRdb, the multiplex PCR reads were re-called with MiXCR into one record per CDR3 protein. The sample shows approximately 100,000 distinct CDR3 sequences, 25% to 35% of them seen only once. Sequencing was carried out using glioma tissue, nonneoplastic brain tissue, or PBMCs (not recorded which). The receptors were sampled from a human donor with low-grade glioma or glioblastoma, undergoing nonglioma brain surgery, or in good health (not recorded which).

V usage is TRBV7-2 and J usage is TRBJ2-7; TRBD2 aligns across 7 bases. Germline CDR1 and CDR2: SGHTA and FQGNSA. With 3 bases clipped from V and 7 bases from J, the junction kept 9 bases outside the gene matches. The CDR3 contains 14 residues. This CDR3 reads CASSFSGPLGEQYF. DNA for the CDR3: TGTGCCAGCAGCTTTAGCGGGCCCCTGGGGGAGCAGTACTTC. The full variable domain, its missing parts supplied by reference TRBV7-2 and TRBJ2-7, is GAGVSQSPSNKVTEKGKDVELRCDPISGHTALYWYRQSLGQGLEFLIYFQGNSAPDKSGLPSDRFSAERTGGSVSTLTIQRTQQEDSAVYLCASSFSGPLGEQYFGPGTRLTVT.

This clonotype appeared a few times. This CDR3 is CASSARTSGGGDTQYF. CDR3 in DNA: TGTGCCAGCAGCGCCAGGACTAGCGGGGGCGGAGATACGCAGTATTTT. V gene TRBV7-3 combines with J gene TRBJ2-3; TRBD2 agrees at 13 bases. From germline, CDR1 is SGHTA and CDR2 FQGTGA. After removal of 5 bases from V and 5 bases from J, the junction contained 7 bases not matched to a gene. This CDR3 has 16 residues.

This clonotype has at least ten counts. The chain is built from TRBV6-1 and TRBJ2-3, with 9 nucleotides matching TRBD2. V shed 5 bases and J 5 bases; nucleotides not matched to a gene: 5. This CDR3 region has 14 residues. Germline CDR1 and CDR2: MNHNS and SASEGT. CDR3: CASSSSGAKDTQYF. As DNA, the CDR3 is TGTGCCAGCAGTTCTAGCGGGGCTAAAGATACGCAGTATTTT.

The sample holds a few counts of this clonotype. The CDR3 region is CASSQDQGSGNTIYF. Written as DNA, the CDR3 is TGTGCCAGCAGCCAAGATCAAGGGTCTGGAAACACCATATATTTT. This chain joins TRBV3-1 and TRBJ1-3; the D is unclear. Between the trimmed V and J ends, which lost 0 bases and 1 base, there was a span of 7 bases. Germline CDR1 is LGHDT and CDR2 is YNNKEL (reference sequence). The CDR3 extends over 15 amino acids.

This chain uses TRBV7-8 with TRBJ2-3, with TRBD1 identical over 8 bases. CDR1 is SGHVS and CDR2 is FQNEAQ in the germline V gene. With 5 bases clipped from V and 5 bases from J, the junction kept 9 bases outside the gene matches. This CDR3 contains 15 residues. The CDR3 nucleotides read TGTGCCAGCAGCCACAGGGGGTACGGTCAAGATACGCAGTATTTT. Translation: CASSHRGYGQDTQYF.

Points on this clonotype: One end of the junction does not line up with germline, which may come from a read error. The chain links TRBV20-1 to TRBJ1-1; TRBD1 might be the D (6 bases). CDR1 is DFQATT and CDR2 is SNEGSKA in the germline V gene (reference sequence). The CDR3 is 15 residues long. CDR3 loop: CSAYRTGSLNTKAFF. In DNA form, the CDR3 reads TGCAGTGCTTACCGAACAGGGAGCCTGAACACTAAAGCTTTCTTT.

This clonotype turned up a few times. The chain employs TRBV7-3 and TRBJ2-3, with D maybe TRBD2 (6 bases). From germline, CDR1 is SGHTA and CDR2 FQGTGA. This CDR3 contains 15 residues. Trimming cost V 5 bases and J 2 bases, with 14 bases left between them. CDR3 DNA: TGTGCCAGCAGCCCTACGGGGGTCCCCACAGATACGCAGTATTTT. This encodes CASSPTGVPTDTQYF.

Details on this clonotype: One end of the junction is discordant with germline, which a read error may explain. The chain employs TRBV27 and TRBJ1-1; D uncertain. Germline V gene data show CDR1 as MNHEY and CDR2 as SMNVEV (reference sequence). CDR3 size: 14 residues. The DNA for the CDR3 is TGTGCCAGCAGCTTATTAAGGGTGACCACTGAAGCTTTCTTT. It yields the protein CASSLLRVTTEAFF.

There are many counts of this clonotype. The rearrangement uses TRBV6-1 and TRBJ2-5; 9 bases agree with TRBD2. The CDR3 length is 16 residues. The J segment lost 1 base and the V segment lost 4 bases, leaving 7 bases of the junction unmatched. Per the germline V gene, CDR1 is MNHNS and CDR2 is SASEGT. The CDR3 region has the DNA TGTGCCAGCAGTGCTGAGAGCGGGGGGTCCCAAGAGACCCAGTACTTC. It yields the protein CASSAESGGSQETQYF.

The chain links TRBV2 to TRBJ2-2; 7 nucleotides match TRBD1. The junction had 7 bases not matched to a gene; V was cut back by 5 bases and J by 4 bases. The CDR3 covers 15 residues. In germline, CDR1 is SNHLY, CDR2 FYNNEI. CDR3: CASSFGTDFTGELFF. The CDR3 nucleotides are TGTGCCAGCAGTTTCGGGACAGACTTCACCGGGGAGCTGTTTTTT. Together with reference TRBV2 and TRBJ2-2, the CDR3 gives the full variable domain: EPEVTQTPSHQVTQMGQEVILRCVPISNHLYFYWYRQILGQKVEFLVSFYNNEISEKSEIFDDQFSVERPDGSNFTLKIRSTKLEDSAMYFCASSFGTDFTGELFFGEGSRLTVL.

In its sample, this clonotype was seen many times. J is TRBJ2-3 and V is TRBV6-2 or TRBV6-3, with D possibly TRBD2 on 6 matching bases. Between the trimmed V and J ends, which lost 6 bases and 0 bases, there was a span of 10 bases. The CDR3 runs to 14 residues. Germline assignment: CDR1 MNHEY and CDR2 SVGEGT. The CDR3 sequence: CASRPGGSTDTQYF. The CDR3 DNA reads TGTGCCAGCAGACCCGGGGGTAGCACAGATACGCAGTATTTT.

This clonotype appeared many times. The chain has TRBV6-1 and TRBJ2-7; TRBD1 matches 11 bases. V dropped 6 bases and J dropped 3; count of bases not matched to a gene: 4. The germline gives CDR1 MNHNS, CDR2 SASEGT. The CDR3 runs to 14 residues. The CDR3 region is CASRPGTGGYEQYF. The DNA of the CDR3 is TGTGCCAGCAGACCAGGGACAGGGGGCTACGAGCAGTACTTC.

This clonotype was seen only a few times. The chain joins TRBV18 to TRBJ2-3, with unresolved D. CDR1 is KGHSH, CDR2 LQKENI, per germline. The CDR3 covers 16 residues. V shed 2 bases and J shed 5 bases, with 17 bases lying between them. CDR3 region: CASSPSSGVVGDTQYF. CDR3 DNA: TGTGCCAGCTCACCATCCTCCGGTGTAGTTGGAGATACGCAGTATTTT. The entire variable domain, with the rest obtained from reference TRBV18 and TRBJ2-3, is as follows: NAGVMQNPRHLVRRRGQEARLRCSPMKGHSHVYWYRQLPEEGLKFMVYLQKENIIDESGMPKERFSAEFPKEGPSILRIQQVVRGDSAAYFCASSPSSGVVGDTQYFGPGTRLTVL.

This clonotype has more than one count but fewer than ten. The chain carries TRBV4-2 and TRBJ2-1; 8 positions match TRBD2. Trimming at V came to 1 base and at J to 7 bases, leaving 9 bases not matched to a gene. The germline V gene has CDR1 LGHNA and CDR2 YNFKEQ. This CDR3 comprises 16 residues. The CDR3 loop reads CASSQGGAGGMNEQFF. The CDR3 region has the DNA TGTGCCAGCAGCCAAGGGGGGGCGGGGGGTATGAATGAGCAGTTCTTC.

Ten or more counts support this clonotype. The rearrangement uses TRBV27 and TRBJ2-7; D ambiguous. The CDR3 length is 11 residues. Germline CDR1 MNHEY, CDR2 SMNVEV (reference sequence). Trimming shortened V by 8 bases and J by 4 bases, and 9 bases separated the two germline ends. DNA of the CDR3: TGTGCCAGCGGCGTGCAATACGAGCAGTACTTC. This gives the protein CASGVQYEQYF.